One and the same sample provided the 14 T cell receptor beta chains below, sequenced in a study of neurological immune-mediated disorders. As to time point: longitudinal time-point 1 (baseline). TCRdb analysed the 5' RACE reads with MiXCR anew, one entry per CDR3 protein. The table shows tens of thousands of distinct CDR3 sequences, with roughly 10% occurring only once. Sequencing input: PBMCs. Source of these receptors: a woman between 40 and 50 years old in good health.

Ten or more counts support this clonotype. V is TRBV4-3 and J is TRBJ2-4; no clear D gene. Germline values: CDR1 LGHNA, CDR2 YSLEER. The length of the CDR3 is 14 residues. V dropped 4 bases and J dropped 1 base, with 8 bases sitting between them. DNA of the CDR3: TGCGCCAGCAGCCCCCCCGGCGCCAAAAACATTCAGTACTTC. Translated: CASSPPGAKNIQYF.

This chain uses TRBV5-1 with TRBJ1-1; D not resolved. The CDR3 contains 13 residues. V shed 2 bases and J shed 3 bases, with 8 bases lying between them. CDR1 is SGHRS and CDR2 is YFSETQ in the germline V gene. CDR3 in DNA: TGCGCCAGCAGCTTTACAGAATACACTGAAGCTTTCTTT. This codes for CASSFTEYTEAFF.

Note on this clonotype: An end of the junction does not agree with germline; a read error may underlie this. The chain links TRBV14 to TRBJ2-3; 7 nucleotides match TRBD2. The CDR3 contains 13 residues. Germline CDR1 reads SGHDN; CDR2 reads FVKESK. Written as DNA, the CDR3 is TGTGCCAGCAGCCGCGGGAGTCAAGATATGCAGTATTTT. It translates to CASSRGSQDMQYF.

This clonotype has a count of ten or more. V is TRBV9 and J is TRBJ2-2; TRBD1 matches 9 bases. The germline CDR1 and CDR2 sequences are SGDLS and YYNGEE. The junction had 5 bases not matched to a gene; V was cut back by 4 bases and J by 7 bases. The CDR3 contains 14 residues. The CDR3 coding sequence is TGTGCCAGCAGCCTTACAGGGGGCAACGGGGAGCTGTTTTTT. Residues: CASSLTGGNGELFF. The complete variable domain, with remaining parts taken from reference TRBV9 and TRBJ2-2, reads DSGVTQTPKHLITATGQRVTLRCSPRSGDLSVYWYQQSLDQGLQFLIQYYNGEERAKGNILERFSAQQFPDLHSELNLSSLELGDSALYFCASSLTGGNGELFFGEGSRLTVL.

This clonotype has a count of ten or more. This chain links TRBV7-8 with TRBJ2-5; no clear D. CDR3 length: 11 amino acids. From germline, CDR1 is SGHVS and CDR2 FQNEAQ. V lost 6 bases and J 3 bases, leaving 5 bases between the germline ends. In DNA form, the CDR3 reads TGTGCCAGCAGTCCTAAAGAGACCCAGTACTTC. Its protein product is CASSPKETQYF.

At least ten counts were recorded for this clonotype. The chain uses TRBV5-5 and TRBJ2-3, with D uncertain. The CDR3 length is 15 residues. The ends were cut back, 4 bases at V and 2 bases at J, with 14 bases in the middle. Germline-derived CDR1 and CDR2 are SGHKS and YYEKEE (reference sequence). The CDR3 DNA follows: TGTGCCAGCAGCGCGCAAGAATCTAACACAGATACGCAGTATTTT. Residues: CASSAQESNTDTQYF.

This clonotype was recorded many times. The chain links TRBV4-1 to TRBJ1-2; tentative D call: TRBD1 (5 bases). Germline V gene sequence: CDR1 MGHRA, CDR2 YSYEKL. V was cut by 2 bases and J by 4 bases, with 17 bases left in between. The CDR3 runs 16 residues. CDR3 sequence reads: CASSQLDQNQGYGYTF. DNA of the CDR3: TGCGCCAGCAGCCAATTAGATCAGAACCAGGGCTATGGCTACACCTTC.

The table lists this clonotype with many counts. This sequence joins TRBV5-1 and TRBJ2-7; 8 bases are shared with TRBD1. Per germline, CDR1 SGHRS and CDR2 YFSETQ. The V gene end was trimmed by 3 bases and the J gene end by 1 base; junction bases not matched to a gene: 9. The CDR3 contains 16 residues. Here the CDR3 reads CASSWNPGQASYEQYF. In nucleotides, the CDR3 is TGCGCCAGCAGCTGGAATCCGGGACAGGCATCCTACGAGCAGTACTTC.

The rearrangement joins TRBV6-5 to TRBJ1-1; D is unclear. Between the trimmed V and J ends, which lost 3 bases and 0 bases, there was a span of 11 bases. CDR1 is MNHEY and CDR2 is SVGAGI in the germline V gene. CDR3 length equals 15 residues. In DNA form, the CDR3 reads TGTGCCAGCAGTTATCAGGCCTTCATGAACACTGAAGCTTTCTTT. Translating gives CASSYQAFMNTEAFF.

This clonotype has a count of ten or more. V usage is TRBV5-1 and J usage is TRBJ1-5; D gene ambiguous. The CDR3 runs 14 residues. Per the germline V gene, CDR1 is SGHRS and CDR2 is YFSETQ. Trimming shortened V by 0 bases and J by 7 bases, and 11 bases separated the two germline ends. The CDR3 is CASSLDPYGQPQHF. The DNA of the CDR3 is TGCGCCAGCAGCTTGGACCCTTACGGGCAGCCCCAGCATTTT.

This clonotype appeared a few times. This chain connects TRBV7-2 to TRBJ2-3; no reliable D call. The germline V and J ends were trimmed by 5 bases and 1 base, with 7 bases remaining between them. Per germline, CDR1 SGHTA and CDR2 FQGNSA. This CDR3 has 13 residues. CDR3 sequence reads: CASSPPGTDTQYF. CDR3 bases: TGTGCCAGCAGCCCGCCGGGCACAGATACGCAGTATTTT. Supplemented by reference TRBV7-2 and TRBJ2-3, the full variable domain reads GAGVSQSPSNKVTEKGKDVELRCDPISGHTALYWYRQSLGQGLEFLIYFQGNSAPDKSGLPSDRFSAERTGGSVSTLTIQRTQQEDSAVYLCASSPPGTDTQYFGPGTRLTVL.

Worth noting for this clonotype: Possible read error: a much larger clone is one base away. The chain is built from TRBV12-3 or TRBV12-4 and TRBJ2-2; no clear D gene. The CDR3 is 13 amino acids. Trimming shortened V by 6 bases and J by 8 bases, and 13 bases separated the two germline ends. The CDR3 loop is CASRELMGGELFF. The CDR3 nucleotides read TGTGCCAGCAGAGAGCTCATGGGTGGGGAGCTGTTTTTT.

This clonotype is medium-sized in the sample. V is TRBV5-1 and J is TRBJ2-1; 9 bases agree with TRBD2. The V segment lost 7 bases and the J segment 7 bases; nucleotides outside the gene matches: 12. Germline CDR1 and CDR2: SGHRS and YFSETQ. CDR3 length: 15 amino acids. Here the CDR3 DNA reads TGCGCCAGCGCCCTTAGGGCTAGCGGGGTTAATGAGCAGTTCTTC. Translated, it gives CASALRASGVNEQFF. The full variable domain, rest sourced from reference TRBV5-1 and TRBJ2-1, is KAGVTQTPRYLIKTRGQQVTLSCSPISGHRSVSWYQQTPGQGLQFLFEYFSETQRNKGNFPGRFSGRQFSNSRSEMNVSTLELGDSALYLCASALRASGVNEQFFGPGTRLTVL.

Many counts were recorded for this clonotype. This chain uses TRBV29-1 with TRBJ2-7, with a possible D match to TRBD1 (6 bases). Between the trimmed V and J ends, which lost 4 bases and 6 bases, there was a span of 19 bases. The CDR3 has 14 residues. The germline V gene has CDR1 SQVTM and CDR2 ANQGSEA. The CDR3 loop is CSVAQQGLYSEQYF. The CDR3 DNA sequence: TGCAGCGTTGCACAACAGGGCCTATACTCCGAGCAGTACTTC.